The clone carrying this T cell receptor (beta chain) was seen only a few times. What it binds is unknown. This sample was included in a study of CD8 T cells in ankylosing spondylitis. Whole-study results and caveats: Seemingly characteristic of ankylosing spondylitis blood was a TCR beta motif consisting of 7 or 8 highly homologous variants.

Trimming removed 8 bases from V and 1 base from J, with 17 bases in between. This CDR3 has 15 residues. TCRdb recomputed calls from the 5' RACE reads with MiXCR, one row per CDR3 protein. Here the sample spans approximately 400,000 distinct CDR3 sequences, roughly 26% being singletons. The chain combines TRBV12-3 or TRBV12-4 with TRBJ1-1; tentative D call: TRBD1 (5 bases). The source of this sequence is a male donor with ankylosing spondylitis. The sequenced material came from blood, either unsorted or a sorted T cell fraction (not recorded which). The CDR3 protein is CASGETGTSNTEAFF. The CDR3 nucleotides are TGTGCCAGCGGCGAGACCGGGACGTCGAACACTGAAGCTTTCTTT.